Sequencing of this TCR beta chain was carried out in a study of cytotoxic CD8 clonotypes in ibrutinib-treated CLL. The table lists this clone with a count of one. Depth targeted 1 in 200,000 to 1 in 1 million T cells, averaging around 9.5x coverage per clonotype. The data were produced by immunoSEQ multiplex PCR, yet TCRdb's version contains in-frame clones alone and is incomplete. The data hold 110,000 to 150,000 clones, with around 76% observed a single time. This CDR3 is 15 amino acids long. CDR1 is MNHEY, CDR2 SVGAGI, per germline. V lost 7 bases to trimming and J lost 5 bases; unmatched junction nucleotides: 12.

This clonotype was sampled from a human donor with chronic lymphocytic leukemia. This chain joins TRBV6-5 and TRBJ2-7, with 9 bases aligning to TRBD1. This material consisted of PBMCs, taken after 24 months of ibrutinib treatment. The CDR3 DNA reads TGTGCCAGCACCAGAAGTTGGACAGGGGTAAACGAGCAGTACTTC. Amino acid sequence: CASTRSWTGVNEQYF.